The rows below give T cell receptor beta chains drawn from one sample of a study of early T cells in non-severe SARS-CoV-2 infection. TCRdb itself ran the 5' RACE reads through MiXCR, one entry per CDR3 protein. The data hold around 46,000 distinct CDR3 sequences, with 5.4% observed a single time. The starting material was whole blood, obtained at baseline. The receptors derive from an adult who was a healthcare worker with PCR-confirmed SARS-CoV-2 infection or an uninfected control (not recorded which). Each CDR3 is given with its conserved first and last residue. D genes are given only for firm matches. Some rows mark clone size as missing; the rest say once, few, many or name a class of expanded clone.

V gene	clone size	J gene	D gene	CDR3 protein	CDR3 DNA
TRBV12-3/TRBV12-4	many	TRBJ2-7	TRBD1	CASSQGQGAVYEQYF	TGTGCCAGCAGCCAGGGACAGGGGGCGGTCTACGAGCAGTACTTC
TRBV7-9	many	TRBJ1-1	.	CASSLGTVEAFF	TGTGCCAGCAGCTTAGGTACCGTTGAAGCTTTCTTT
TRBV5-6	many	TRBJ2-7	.	CASNFRGSQVREQYF	TGTGCCAGCAACTTCCGGGGTTCGCAAGTCCGCGAGCAGTACTTC
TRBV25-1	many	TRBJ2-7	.	CASSEIRGSEQYF	TGTGCCAGCAGTGAGATACGTGGTAGCGAGCAGTACTTC
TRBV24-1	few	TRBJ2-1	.	CATSPVGSSYNEQFF	TGTGCCACCTCCCCGGTGGGTAGCTCCTACAATGAGCAGTTCTTC
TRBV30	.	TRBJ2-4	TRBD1	CALGGQGGNIQYF	TGTGCCCTAGGGGGACAGGGGGGAAACATTCAGTACTTC
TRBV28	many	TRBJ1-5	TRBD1	CASSLTGYNQPQHF	TGTGCCAGCAGTCTGACAGGGTACAATCAGCCCCAGCATTTT
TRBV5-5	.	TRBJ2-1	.	CASSLGPEGHNEQFF	TGTGCCAGCAGCTTGGGGCCAGAGGGGCACAATGAGCAGTTCTTC
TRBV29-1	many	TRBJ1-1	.	CSVRDPNTEAFF	TGCAGCGTTCGGGACCCGAACACTGAAGCTTTCTTT
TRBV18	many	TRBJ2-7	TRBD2	CASSQGTSGSGEQYF	TGTGCCAGCTCACAAGGGACTAGCGGGAGCGGCGAGCAGTACTTC
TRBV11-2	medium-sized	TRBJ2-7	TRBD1	CASSSKLGQSYEQYF	TGTGCCAGCAGCTCGAAACTGGGACAGTCCTACGAGCAGTACTTC
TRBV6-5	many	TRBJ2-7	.	CASTPSIPSYEQYF	TGTGCCAGCACCCCCTCTATCCCCTCCTACGAGCAGTACTTC
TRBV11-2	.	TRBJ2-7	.	CASSLATLYEQYF	TGTGCCAGCAGCTTAGCGACGCTCTACGAGCAGTACTTC
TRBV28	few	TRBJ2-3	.	CASSKWDIGTDTQYF	TGTGCCAGCTCCAAGTGGGACATCGGGACAGATACGCAGTATTTT
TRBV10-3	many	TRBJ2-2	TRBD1	CAIRRQGNTGELFF	TGTGCCATCAGAAGACAGGGAAACACCGGGGAGCTGTTTTTT
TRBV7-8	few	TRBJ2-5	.	CASSLARTKANGQETQYF	TGTGCCAGCAGCTTAGCCCGGACTAAAGCCAATGGGCAAGAGACCCAGTACTTC
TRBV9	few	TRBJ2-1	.	CASSVAPNNEQFF	TGTGCCAGCAGCGTAGCCCCTAATAATGAGCAGTTCTTC
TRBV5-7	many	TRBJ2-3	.	CASESSTDTQYF	TGTGCCAGCGAGTCTAGCACAGATACGCAGTATTTT
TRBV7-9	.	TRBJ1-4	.	CASSTTPGNEKLFF	TGTGCCAGCAGCACTACCCCGGGTAATGAAAAACTGTTTTTT
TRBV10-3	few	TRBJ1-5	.	CAISGRGEQPQHF	TGTGCCATCAGTGGCAGGGGAGAACAGCCCCAGCATTTT
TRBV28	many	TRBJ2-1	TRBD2	CASKRTSAHNEQFF	TGTGCCAGCAAAAGGACTAGCGCCCACAATGAGCAGTTCTTC
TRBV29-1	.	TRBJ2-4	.	CSVVDNRKNIQYF	TGCAGCGTTGTTGACAACCGTAAAAACATTCAGTACTTC